Each of the 10 T cell receptor beta chains below was sequenced from the same sample in a study of Ad26.COV2.S vaccination and SARS-CoV-2 variants. Here immunoSEQ multiplex PCR was the method, and the copy in TCRdb shows in-frame clones only, minus some. The table shows around 400,000 clones, with 75% to 95% occurring only once. Treatment meaning: roughly 18 received Ad26.COV2.S at low or high dose, single or two shots; roughly five received placebo; per-sample allocation not given. Specimens were obtained on day 63 following the first vaccine or placebo injection. The sample here was peripheral blood, taken in a trial of Ad26.COV2.S vaccine versus placebo. Receptor source: a person aged 18 to 65 who received the Ad26.COV2.S COVID-19 vaccine or a placebo.

This chain joins TRBV5-8 and TRBJ2-1; 7 nucleotides agree with TRBD2. Germline V gene sequence: CDR1 SGHTS, CDR2 YDEGEE. The length of the CDR3 is 17 residues. V dropped 1 base and J dropped 0; count of bases not matched to a gene: 7. The CDR3 region has the DNA TGTGCCAGCAGCTTGTTACTAGCGTTAAGCTCCTACAATGAGCAGTTCTTC. It codes for CASSLLLALSSYNEQFF.

The rearrangement uses TRBV18 and TRBJ1-2; 7 bases fit TRBD1. There are 13 residues in the CDR3. From germline, CDR1 is KGHSH and CDR2 LQKENI. J gave up 5 bases and V 4 bases, and 4 bases lay outside the gene matches. This chain's CDR3 is CASSQDRQYGYTF. The DNA for the CDR3 is TGTGCCAGCTCACAGGACAGGCAATATGGCTACACCTTC.

The V call is TRBV9, the J call TRBJ2-1; 7 bases fit TRBD1. Germline CDR1 SGDLS, CDR2 YYNGEE. The CDR3 is 15 amino acids. After removal of 3 bases from V and 2 bases from J, the junction contained 5 bases not matched to a gene. The CDR3 nucleotides are TGTGCCAGCAGCGAACGACAGGGTCCCTACAATGAGCAGTTCTTC. It translates to CASSERQGPYNEQFF. Looking up the rest from reference TRBV9 and TRBJ2-1 gives the full variable domain: DSGVTQTPKHLITATGQRVTLRCSPRSGDLSVYWYQQSLDQGLQFLIQYYNGEERAKGNILERFSAQQFPDLHSELNLSSLELGDSALYFCASSERQGPYNEQFFGPGTRLTVL.

The chain couples TRBV30 to TRBJ1-1; possible D gene TRBD1, 5 bases. CDR1 is GTSNPN, CDR2 SVGIG, per germline (reference sequence). The CDR3 has 9 residues. Between the trimmed V and J ends, which lost 8 bases and 11 bases, there was a span of 12 bases. The chain's CDR3 is CATSPGAFF. CDR3 DNA: TGTGCCACCTCCCCAGGGGCTTTCTTT.

The chain recombines TRBV10-2 with TRBJ2-4; 8 bases fit TRBD1. CDR1 and CDR2 (germline): WSHSY, SAAADI. The CDR3 sequence is 14 residues long. The V gene end was trimmed by 0 bases and the J gene end by 11 bases; junction bases not matched to a gene: 6. The CDR3 nucleotides are TGCGCCAGCAGTGAGTCAGACCAGGGGGCTTTTCAGTACTTC. Residues: CASSESDQGAFQYF.

The rearrangement joins TRBV19 to TRBJ1-2; 9 bases are a match to TRBD1. CDR3 length: 12 amino acids. Germline lookup yields CDR1 LNHDA and CDR2 SQIVND (reference sequence). Unmatched junction bases numbered 3, after V lost 7 bases and J lost 6 bases. For the CDR3, the DNA is TGTGCCAGTAAAGGACAGGGGCATGGCTACACCTTC. Protein product: CASKGQGHGYTF. Complete variable domain (other parts from reference TRBV19 and TRBJ1-2): DGGITQSPKYLFRKEGQNVTLSCEQNLNHDAMYWYRQDPGQGLRLIYYSQIVNDFQKGDIAEGYSVSREKKESFPLTVTSAQKNPTAFYLCASKGQGHGYTFGSGTRLTVV.

The chain has TRBV7-2 and TRBJ2-1, with D perhaps matching TRBD2 (5 bases). Germline V lookup: CDR1 SGHTA, CDR2 FQGNSA. The V end lost 4 bases, the J end lost 5 bases, and 12 bases lay between the germline ends. The CDR3 has 14 residues. The CDR3 sequence is CASSSRGLHNEQFF. CDR3 DNA: TGTGCCAGCAGCTCGCGCGGGCTGCACAATGAGCAGTTCTTC.

This chain uses TRBV7-9 with TRBJ1-2; possibly TRBD1 for D (6 bases). Trimming took off 5 bases at V and 4 bases at J, with 20 bases between the two ends. Germline V CDR1 and CDR2: SEHNR, FQNEAQ (reference sequence). CDR3 size: 16 residues. The CDR3 reads CASSAGTSHPFYGYTF. DNA for the CDR3: TGTGCCAGCAGCGCCGGGACATCGCATCCCTTCTATGGCTACACCTTC.

The rearrangement uses TRBV23-1 and TRBJ2-3; 8 bases fit TRBD1. TRBV23-1 is designated an ORF whose function remains uncertain. This CDR3 spans 19 amino acids. J gave up 2 bases and V 4 bases, and 17 bases lay outside the gene matches. CDR3 in amino acids: CASSRSDIRTGCYTDTQYF. CDR3 DNA sequence: TGCGCCAGCAGTCGATCTGATATTCGGACAGGGTGTTACACAGATACGCAGTATTTT.

The chain recombines TRBV29-1 with TRBJ2-2, with 10 bases identical to TRBD1. Germline CDR1 and CDR2: SQVTM and ANQGSEA. This CDR3 contains 14 residues. Trimming cost V 2 bases and J 8 bases; bases outside gene matches: 5. CDR3 protein: CSVERTGGTGELFF. The CDR3 DNA reads as TGCAGCGTTGAACGGACAGGGGGGACTGGGGAGCTGTTTTTT.